This TCR beta chain was observed in a study of control samples from healthy donors and cancer patients. TCRdb's table, derived via immunoSEQ multiplex PCR, lists solely in-frame clones and lacks some. The sample includes some 140,000 clones, around nine tenths of them seen just once. CDR1 and CDR2 from the germline V gene are SGHNT and YENEEA. Trimming removed 4 bases from V and 5 bases from J, with 9 bases in between. The length of the CDR3 is 13 residues. The source of this sequence is a man aged 30 to 39 in good health. The rearrangement links TRBV11-3 to TRBJ2-1; D gene uncertain. Material: blood. In nucleotides, the CDR3 is TGTGCCAGCAGCTCCTACACCGACAATGAGCAGTTCTTC. Translated: CASSSYTDNEQFF.